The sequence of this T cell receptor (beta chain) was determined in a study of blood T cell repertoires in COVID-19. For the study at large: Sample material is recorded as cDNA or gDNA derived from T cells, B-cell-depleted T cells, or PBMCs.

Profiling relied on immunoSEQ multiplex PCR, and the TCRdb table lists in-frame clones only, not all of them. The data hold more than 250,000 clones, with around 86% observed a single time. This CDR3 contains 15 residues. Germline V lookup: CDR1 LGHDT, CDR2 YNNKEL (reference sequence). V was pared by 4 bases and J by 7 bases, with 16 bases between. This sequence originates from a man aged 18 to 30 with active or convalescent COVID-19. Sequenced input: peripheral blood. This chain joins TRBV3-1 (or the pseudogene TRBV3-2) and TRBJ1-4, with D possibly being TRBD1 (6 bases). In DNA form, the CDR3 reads TGTGCCAGCAGCCCCAGTTCAGGGGTTGGTGAAAAACTGTTTTTT. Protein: CASSPSSGVGEKLFF.